This T cell receptor beta chain emerged from a study of cytomegalovirus exposure and HLA in healthy donors. Study-wide results and limits: Per a later analysis, HLA-associated TCR beta chains showed more clonal expansion than other, equally common TCR beta chains. Later analysis reportedly placed an Asian-associated ancestry cluster below the roughly 700-donor mean in N-insertions. In a later analysis, TCR beta V- and J-gene trimming was associated with a missense DCLRE1C variant.

The PCR used 60 Vbeta and 13 Jbeta primers. Profiled with immunoSEQ multiplex PCR; TCRdb holds only in-frame clones, not every one. The sample yields fewer than 150,000 clones, about 80% seen once. A note on this clone: The antigen is unknown.

The CDR3 spans 14 residues. CDR1 is LNHDA, CDR2 SQIVND, per germline (reference sequence). J lost 6 bases, V lost 3 bases, and 3 bases had no gene match. The TCR originated in a young man in good health and CMV-seronegative. The specimen sequenced was PBMCs. The chain joins TRBV19 to TRBJ1-5; 9 bases fit TRBD1. In nucleotides, the CDR3 is TGTGCCAGTAGTATGGGACAGGGAAGTCAGCCCCAGCATTTT. Its protein product is CASSMGQGSQPQHF.